One and the same sample provided the 27 T cell receptor beta chains below, sequenced in a study of blood T cell repertoires in COVID-19. Libraries were prepared by immunoSEQ multiplex PCR; TCRdb keeps only in-frame clonotypes and omits some of them. The data contain 120,000 or so clones, around 84% of them seen just once; the ten biggest clones take up roughly 3.9%. Sequencing used PBMCs or T cells enriched from blood (not recorded which). These TCRs come from a woman aged 30 to 39 who had recovered from COVID-19.

This chain connects TRBV4-2 to TRBJ1-2; 8 nucleotides agree with TRBD1. The J segment lost 4 bases and the V segment lost 4 bases, leaving 2 bases of the junction unmatched. Germline V CDR1 and CDR2: LGHNA, YNFKEQ. The CDR3 is 13 amino acids. The CDR3 protein is CASSPDRGYGYTF. The CDR3 bases are TGTGCCAGCAGCCCTGACAGGGGCTATGGCTACACCTTC.

The chain combines TRBV19 with TRBJ2-2; 8 bases fit TRBD1. The CDR3 contains 17 residues. Germline V lookup: CDR1 LNHDA, CDR2 SQIVND (reference sequence). J gave up 1 base and V 5 bases, and 9 bases lay outside the gene matches. The CDR3 loop is CASSYPRGQLNTGELFF. CDR3 in DNA: TGTGCCAGTAGTTACCCCAGGGGGCAGTTGAACACCGGGGAGCTGTTTTTT.

The rearrangement uses TRBV7-8 and TRBJ1-2, with a possible D match to TRBD1 (6 bases). The CDR3 consists of 14 residues. Trimming pared 4 bases from V and 4 bases from J, leaving 13 bases between. CDR1 and CDR2 (germline): SGHVS, FQNEAQ. The CDR3 loop reads CASSSGQGSYGYTF. CDR3 DNA sequence: TGTGCCAGCAGCTCCGGGCAGGGGAGCTATGGCTACACCTTC.

CDR3 amino acids: CASSASSIDGGDEQFF. The CDR3, as DNA: TGTGCCAGCAGTGCGTCTTCGATCGATGGGGGCGATGAGCAGTTCTTC. The V call is TRBV6-1, the J call TRBJ2-1; maybe TRBD1 (6 bases). CDR1 MNHNS and CDR2 SASEGT come from the germline V gene. The V end was cut by 4 bases, the J end by 8 bases, with 21 bases between. The CDR3 totals 16 residues.

The rearrangement uses TRBV7-3 and TRBJ2-3; possibly TRBD2 for D (5 bases). The CDR3 extends over 13 amino acids. V was shortened by 2 bases and J by 6 bases, with 9 bases between the two germline ends. Germline CDR1 SGHTA, CDR2 FQGTGA. CDR3 sequence reads: CASSLEGWDTQYF. In DNA, the CDR3 is TGTGCCAGCAGCTTAGAGGGATGGGATACGCAGTATTTT.

This rearrangement joins TRBV25-1 to TRBJ1-1; 7 nucleotides line up with TRBD1. The CDR3 has 15 amino acids. The junction had 7 bases not matched to a gene; V was cut back by 6 bases and J by 0 bases. CDR1 MGHDK and CDR2 SYGVNS come from the germline V gene. In DNA form, the CDR3 reads TGTGCCAGCAGACACAGGGGTGGGATGAACACTGAAGCTTTCTTT. It is translated as CASRHRGGMNTEAFF.

The chain employs TRBV20-1 and TRBJ2-7; TRBD1 agrees at 7 bases. Germline CDR1 and CDR2: DFQATT and SNEGSKA (reference sequence). This CDR3 is 11 amino acids long. Trimming cost V 8 bases and J 7 bases; bases outside gene matches: 8. The CDR3 here is CSTGVSYEQYF. CDR3 sequence (DNA): TGCAGTACAGGGGTCAGCTATGAGCAGTACTTC.

The V gene is TRBV28, the J gene TRBJ1-2; D call uncertain. The CDR3 spans 15 residues. The germline CDR1 and CDR2 sequences are MDHEN and SYDVKM. V gave up 5 bases and J gave up 4 bases, with 17 bases separating them. CDR3 amino acids: CASSPFDNPFYGYTF. CDR3 DNA: TGTGCCAGCAGTCCCTTTGACAACCCTTTCTATGGCTACACCTTC.

This chain links TRBV6-2 or TRBV6-3 with TRBJ2-1; TRBD2 matches at 9 bases. The CDR3 consists of 11 residues. The germline CDR1 and CDR2 sequences are MNHEY and SVGEGT. J lost 13 bases, V lost 4 bases, and 2 bases had no gene match. The CDR3 loop reads CASSLGTSQFF. The CDR3 DNA reads as TGTGCCAGCAGTTTGGGGACTAGCCAGTTCTTC.

The table lists this clone with many counts. The chain couples TRBV5-1 to TRBJ2-7, with 7 bases matching TRBD1. Germline lookup yields CDR1 SGHRS and CDR2 YFSETQ. Unmatched junction bases numbered 10, after V lost 0 bases and J lost 7 bases. The CDR3 runs to 15 residues. Here the CDR3 reads CASSLVFGQVLEQYF. The CDR3 DNA follows: TGCGCCAGCAGCTTGGTGTTTGGACAGGTCTTAGAGCAGTACTTC.

The CDR3 is CASSRNPPISRSSYNEQFF. As DNA, the CDR3 is TGTGCCAGCAGTCGCAACCCACCTATTAGCCGGAGCTCCTACAATGAGCAGTTCTTC. The V gene is TRBV6-6, the J gene TRBJ2-1, with D unclear. The CDR3 runs to 19 residues. Germline V gene sequence: CDR1 MNHNY, CDR2 SVGAGI (reference sequence). V was cut by 5 bases and J by 0 bases, with 23 bases left in between.

This rearrangement joins TRBV7-9 to TRBJ2-7; D remains ambiguous. Germline V lookup: CDR1 SEHNR, CDR2 FQNEAQ (reference sequence). Trimming took 4 bases from V and 3 from J, leaving 10 bases between them. This CDR3 comprises 13 residues. This CDR3 is CASSSGEVYEQYF. The DNA of the CDR3 is TGTGCCAGCAGCTCCGGTGAAGTCTACGAGCAGTACTTC.

The chain combines TRBV5-1 with TRBJ1-1, with D tentatively TRBD1 (5 bases). V lost 0 bases and J lost 6, with 9 bases in between. From germline, CDR1 is SGHRS and CDR2 YFSETQ. CDR3 size: 13 residues. The CDR3 nucleotides read TGCGCCAGCAGCTTGGCAGGGATCTCTGAAGCTTTCTTT. This translates into CASSLAGISEAFF. The whole variable domain, remainder taken from reference TRBV5-1 and TRBJ1-1, is KAGVTQTPRYLIKTRGQQVTLSCSPISGHRSVSWYQQTPGQGLQFLFEYFSETQRNKGNFPGRFSGRQFSNSRSEMNVSTLELGDSALYLCASSLAGISEAFFGQGTRLTVV.

The rearrangement links TRBV16 to TRBJ1-6; TRBD1 is a possible D gene (5 bases). V dropped 3 bases and J dropped 5 bases, with 17 bases sitting between them. This CDR3 has 17 amino acids. Germline CDR1 reads KGHSY; CDR2 reads FQNENV. The CDR3 here is CASSHKGAQRNNSPLHF. In DNA form, the CDR3 reads TGTGCCAGCAGCCATAAAGGGGCCCAGCGAAATAATTCACCCCTCCACTTT.

This chain connects TRBV5-5 to TRBJ1-1; a possible D gene is TRBD1 (6 bases). Germline CDR1 SGHKS, CDR2 YYEKEE (reference sequence). The V and J ends lost 6 bases and 0 bases respectively, with 15 bases between them. The CDR3 runs to 15 residues. The CDR3 nucleotides are TGTGCCAGCAACGAAGGACAGTTTATGAACACTGAAGCTTTCTTT. Its protein is CASNEGQFMNTEAFF.

The V call is TRBV2, the J call TRBJ1-1; TRBD1 might be the D (6 bases). The germline V gene encodes CDR1 SNHLY and CDR2 FYNNEI. The germline V and J ends were trimmed by 7 bases and 3 bases, with 18 bases remaining between them. This CDR3 region has 15 residues. CDR3 bases: TGTGCCAGCACCCGCCGAGGGAGGGGGGACACTGAAGCTTTCTTT. It translates to CASTRRGRGDTEAFF.

The V call is TRBV2, the J call TRBJ2-6; 7 nucleotides match TRBD1. Germline CDR1 and CDR2: SNHLY and FYNNEI. Losses at the gene ends were 10 bases for V and 0 bases for J; bases not matched to a gene: 9. The CDR3 totals 16 residues. CDR3 DNA sequence: TGTGCCAATGCAGGGGGTTTGGACTCTGGGGCCAACGTCCTGACTTTC. Protein sequence: CANAGGLDSGANVLTF.

The chain joins TRBV5-1 to TRBJ2-1; 8 positions agree with TRBD2. The germline gives CDR1 SGHRS, CDR2 YFSETQ. J lost 1 base, V lost 3 bases, and 6 bases had no gene match. This CDR3 contains 16 residues. The CDR3 nucleotides are TGCGCCAGCAGCTCGACCCCGGGAGGGTCCTACAATGAGCAGTTCTTC. It codes for CASSSTPGGSYNEQFF.

The chain recombines TRBV7-6 with TRBJ2-2; no clear D. CDR1 is SGHVS and CDR2 is FNYEAQ in the germline V gene. V lost 5 bases to trimming and J lost 3 bases, with 7 bases between them. CDR3 length: 13 residues. The DNA of the CDR3 is TGTGCCAGCAGCCAGAGGTACACCGGGGAGCTGTTTTTT. Translating gives CASSQRYTGELFF.

Turning to this clone: Different DNA sequences within this sample yield the same CDR3. The chain couples TRBV28 to TRBJ2-7; 7 nucleotides agree with TRBD1. CDR1 is MDHEN and CDR2 is SYDVKM in the germline V gene. The trim removed 2 bases at V and 2 bases at J, leaving 6 bases unmatched. This CDR3 is built from 15 residues. CDR3 in DNA: TGTGCCAGCAGTTTAGCGGCAGGGGGAACCTACGAGCAGTACTTC. It translates to CASSLAAGGTYEQYF. Full variable domain (rest looked up from reference TRBV28 and TRBJ2-7): DVKVTQSSRYLVKRTGEKVFLECVQDMDHENMFWYRQDPGLGLRLIYFSYDVKMKEKGDIPEGYSVSREKKERFSLILESASTNQTSMYLCASSLAAGGTYEQYFGPGTRLTVT.

The chain combines TRBV5-6 with TRBJ2-7; D is perhaps TRBD1 (6 bases). The CDR3 is made up of 13 amino acids. Germline CDR1 and CDR2: SGHDT and YYEEEE. With 4 bases removed from V and 6 bases from J, the gap between germline ends came to 14 bases. DNA for the CDR3: TGTGCCAGCAGCCGGGTGGCCAGGGGCGAGCAGTACTTC. This gives the protein CASSRVARGEQYF.

The J gene is TRBJ1-2, the V gene TRBV19; TRBD1 aligns across 11 bases. Germline values: CDR1 LNHDA, CDR2 SQIVND (reference sequence). Losses at the gene ends were 9 bases for V and 4 bases for J; bases not matched to a gene: 7. The CDR3 sequence is 14 residues long. CDR3 coding DNA: TGTGCCAGCCGAGGGACAGGGGGAACCTATGGCTACACCTTC. Its protein is CASRGTGGTYGYTF.

This chain links TRBV4-1 with TRBJ2-1; the D is unclear. Trimming stripped 4 bases from V and 6 bases from J, with 13 bases between. The CDR3 contains 14 residues. Germline V gene sequence: CDR1 MGHRA, CDR2 YSYEKL. The CDR3 region has the DNA TGCGCCAGCAGCCCAACGACGCGGCTCAATGAGCAGTTCTTC. Translating gives CASSPTTRLNEQFF.

The chain recombines TRBV28 with TRBJ1-2, with D unresolved. V was cut by 5 bases and J by 4 bases, with 11 bases left in between. Per germline, CDR1 MDHEN and CDR2 SYDVKM. The CDR3 contains 13 residues. The chain's CDR3 is CASSKIRAYGYTF. The CDR3 DNA reads as TGTGCCAGCAGTAAGATCCGAGCCTATGGCTACACCTTC.

The genes are TRBV5-5 and TRBJ2-7, with 7 bases aligning to TRBD1. This CDR3 spans 15 amino acids. Unmatched junction bases numbered 6, after V lost 1 base and J lost 2 bases. Germline lookup yields CDR1 SGHKS and CDR2 YYEKEE (reference sequence). The CDR3 nucleotides read TGTGCCAGCAGCTTGCCGGGACAGAAGGCCTACGAGCAGTACTTC. Protein: CASSLPGQKAYEQYF.

The J gene is TRBJ1-2, the V gene TRBV9; 7 bases map to TRBD1. Germline V lookup: CDR1 SGDLS, CDR2 YYNGEE. After removal of 4 bases from V and 2 bases from J, the junction contained 2 bases not matched to a gene. The length of the CDR3 is 13 residues. The CDR3, as DNA: TGTGCCAGCAGCACGACAGGGAACTATGGCTACACCTTC. Its translation: CASSTTGNYGYTF.

CDR3 sequence: CASSPKSRLAEFNEQFF. The CDR3 DNA sequence: TGTGCCAGCAGCCCAAAGTCGCGACTAGCGGAGTTCAATGAGCAGTTCTTC. The V gene is TRBV7-9, the J gene TRBJ2-1, with 9 bases that match TRBD2. Trimming took 5 bases from V and 6 from J; bases not matched to a gene: 14. The CDR3 is 17 residues long. Germline lookup yields CDR1 SEHNR and CDR2 FQNEAQ (reference sequence).